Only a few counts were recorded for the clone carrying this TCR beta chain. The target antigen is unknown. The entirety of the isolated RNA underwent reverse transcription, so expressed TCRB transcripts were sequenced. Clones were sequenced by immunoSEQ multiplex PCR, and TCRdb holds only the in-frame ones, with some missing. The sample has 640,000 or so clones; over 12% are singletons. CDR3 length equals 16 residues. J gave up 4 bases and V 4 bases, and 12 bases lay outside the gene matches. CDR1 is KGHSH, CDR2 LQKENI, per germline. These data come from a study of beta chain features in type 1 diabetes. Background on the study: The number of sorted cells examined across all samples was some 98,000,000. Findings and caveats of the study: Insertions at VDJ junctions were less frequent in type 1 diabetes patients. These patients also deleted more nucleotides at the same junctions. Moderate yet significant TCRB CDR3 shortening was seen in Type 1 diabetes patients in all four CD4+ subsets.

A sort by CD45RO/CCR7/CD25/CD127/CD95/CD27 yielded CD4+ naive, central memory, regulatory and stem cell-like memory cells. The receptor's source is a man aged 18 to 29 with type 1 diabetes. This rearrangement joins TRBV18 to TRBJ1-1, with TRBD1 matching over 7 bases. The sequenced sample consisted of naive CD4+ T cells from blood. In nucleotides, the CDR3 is TGTGCCAGCTCACAGGGGGCCCTAGGGATGCGCACTGAAGCTTTCTTT. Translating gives CASSQGALGMRTEAFF.